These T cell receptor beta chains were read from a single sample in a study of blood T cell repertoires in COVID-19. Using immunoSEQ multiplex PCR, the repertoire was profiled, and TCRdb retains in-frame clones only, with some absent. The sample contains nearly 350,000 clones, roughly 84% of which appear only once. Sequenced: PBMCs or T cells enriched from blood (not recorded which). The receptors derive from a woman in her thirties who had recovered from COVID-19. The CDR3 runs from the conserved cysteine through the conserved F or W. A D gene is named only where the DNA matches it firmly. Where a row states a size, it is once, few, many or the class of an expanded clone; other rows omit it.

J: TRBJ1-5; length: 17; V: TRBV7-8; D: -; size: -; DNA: TGTGCCAGCAGCCCGAGGCACAGGGACTATAGCAATCAGCCCCAGCATTTT; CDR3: CASSPRHRDYSNQPQHF
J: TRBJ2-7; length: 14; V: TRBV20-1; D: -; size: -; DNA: TGCAGTGCTAGTGTCTCCTCCTCGGGAAACGAGCAGTACTTC; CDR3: CSASVSSSGNEQYF
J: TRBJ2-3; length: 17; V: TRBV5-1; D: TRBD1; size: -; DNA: TGCGCCAGCAGCCTGGCGGGGACAGGTCGAAACACAGATACGCAGTATTTT; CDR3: CASSLAGTGRNTDTQYF
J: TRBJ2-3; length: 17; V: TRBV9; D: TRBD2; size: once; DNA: TGTGCCAGCAGCCGCGGGACTAGCTCTATAAGCACAGATACGCAGTATTTT; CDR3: CASSRGTSSISTDTQYF
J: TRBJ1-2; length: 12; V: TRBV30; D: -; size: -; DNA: TGTGCCTGGAGGCCCCCGGGCTATGGCTACACCTTC; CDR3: CAWRPPGYGYTF
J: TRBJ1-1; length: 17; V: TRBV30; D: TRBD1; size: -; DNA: TGTGCCTGGGGGCGCGCCCGGGACAGGGGGCCGAACACTGAAGCTTTCTTT; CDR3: CAWGRARDRGPNTEAFF
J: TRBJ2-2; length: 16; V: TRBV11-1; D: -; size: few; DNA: TGTGCCAGCAGCCTGGGTCGGGGGGCGCGGGCCGGGGAGCTGTTTTTT; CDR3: CASSLGRGARAGELFF
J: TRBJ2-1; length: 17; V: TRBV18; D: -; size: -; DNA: TGTGCCAGCTCAGCGGAAGAGGGGCCCGGGGGTCACAATGAGCAGTTCTTC; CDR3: CASSAEEGPGGHNEQFF
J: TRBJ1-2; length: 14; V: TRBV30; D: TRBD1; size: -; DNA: TGTGCCTGGAGTCCCCAGGGGGGCTTCTATGGCTACACCTTC; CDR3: CAWSPQGGFYGYTF
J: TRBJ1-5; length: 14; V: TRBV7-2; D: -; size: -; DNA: TGTGCCAGCAGCTTAAAGGGGTTACATCAGCCCCAGCATTTT; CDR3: CASSLKGLHQPQHF
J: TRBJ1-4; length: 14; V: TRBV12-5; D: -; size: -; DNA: TGTGCTAGTGGATTCGGAGCAACTAATGAAAAACTGTTTTTT; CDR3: CASGFGATNEKLFF
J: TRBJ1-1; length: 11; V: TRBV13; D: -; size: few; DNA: TGTGCCAGCAGCTTAGGACAGCAAGCTTTCTTT; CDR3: CASSLGQQAFF
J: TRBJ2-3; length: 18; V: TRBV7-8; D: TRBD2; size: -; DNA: TGTGCCAGCAGCTTAGCCCGGACTAGCGGGGCGCTCACAGATACGCAGTATTTT; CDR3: CASSLARTSGALTDTQYF
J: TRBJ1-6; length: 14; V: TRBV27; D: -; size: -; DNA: TGTGCCAGCACCCCGAGTGTCTATAATTCACCCCTCCACTTT; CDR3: CASTPSVYNSPLHF